Following are 14 T cell receptor beta chains from one sample sequenced in a study of CD8 T cells in ankylosing spondylitis listed by TCRdb under 2017. The method was 5' RACE. TCRdb names Illumina HiSeq 2500 as the instrument used. TCRdb cleaned the public reads at Q25 with fastp, built clones with MiXCR and kept in-frame beta chains. Rows with one shared CDR3 protein collapse into an entry with the most common genes and DNA. The table for this sample lists a few hundred thousand distinct CDR3 sequences; 18% of them were counted only once. The ten top clones hold about a third of the sample. Source material: blood, either unsorted or a sorted T cell fraction (not recorded which). These receptor sequences come from a male donor with ankylosing spondylitis or in good health (not recorded which).

The chain is built from TRBV29-1 and TRBJ2-1; TRBD2 is a possible D gene (5 bases). CDR1 is SQVTM, CDR2 ANQGSEA, per germline. The CDR3 extends over 9 amino acids. V was pared by 6 bases and J by 14 bases, with 11 bases between. The CDR3 sequence is CSVGEDEFF. As DNA, the CDR3 is TGCAGCGTCGGGGAAGACGAGTTCTTC.

The chain links TRBV6-2 or TRBV6-3 to TRBJ2-2; D is perhaps TRBD2 (6 bases). CDR3 size: 13 residues. Germline V lookup: CDR1 MNHEY, CDR2 SVGEGT. Between the trimmed V and J ends, which lost 8 bases and 6 bases, there was a span of 13 bases. The CDR3, as DNA: TGTGCCAGCGAGGGAGGTCAACCCGGGGAGCTGTTTTTT. It yields the protein CASEGGQPGELFF.

This chain connects TRBV5-1 to TRBJ1-1; D ambiguous. Germline V gives CDR1 SGHRS, CDR2 YFSETQ. V lost 1 base and J lost 1, with 11 bases in between. The CDR3 contains 15 residues. CDR3: CASSLKPDQNTEAFF. The CDR3 DNA sequence: TGCGCCAGCAGCTTGAAACCTGATCAGAACACTGAAGCTTTCTTT.

Only a few counts were recorded for this clonotype. One junction end disagrees with the germline gene, perhaps due to a read error. The chain recombines TRBV6-4 with TRBJ2-2; D gene unclear. The CDR3 runs 15 residues. CDR1 MRHNA and CDR2 SNTAGT come from the germline V gene. For the CDR3, the DNA is TGTGCCAGCAGCGACTCCGGGCCCCACACCGGGGAGCTGTTTTTT. Residues: CASSDSGPHTGELFF.

The chain carries TRBV20-1 and TRBJ2-1, with D uncertain. Between the trimmed V and J ends, which lost 0 bases and 4 bases, there was a span of 16 bases. The CDR3 covers 16 residues. CDR1 DFQATT and CDR2 SNEGSKA come from the germline V gene (reference sequence). In DNA, the CDR3 is TGCAGTGCTAGAGATAAGTACATTCTAACGTACAATGAGCAGTTCTTC. It codes for CSARDKYILTYNEQFF.

This sequence joins TRBV5-1 and TRBJ1-1; D unresolved. Germline values: CDR1 SGHRS, CDR2 YFSETQ. Trimming took off 5 bases at V and 0 bases at J, with 14 bases between the two ends. This CDR3 contains 15 residues. The CDR3 loop reads CASRSPGSMNTEAFF. CDR3 bases: TGCGCCAGCAGATCGCCCGGGTCTATGAACACTGAAGCTTTCTTT. Using reference TRBV5-1 and TRBJ1-1 for the parts outside the CDR3, the full variable domain is KAGVTQTPRYLIKTRGQQVTLSCSPISGHRSVSWYQQTPGQGLQFLFEYFSETQRNKGNFPGRFSGRQFSNSRSEMNVSTLELGDSALYLCASRSPGSMNTEAFFGQGTRLTVV.

This clonotype was recorded a few times. The rearrangement links TRBV7-9 to TRBJ2-1; 7 positions match TRBD1. CDR3 size: 15 residues. The germline CDR1 and CDR2 sequences are SEHNR and FQNEAQ (reference sequence). With V trimmed by 5 bases and J by 1 base, 5 bases remained unmatched. CDR3 protein: CASSPRDRSYNEQFF. The CDR3 region has the DNA TGTGCCAGCAGCCCTAGGGACAGATCCTACAATGAGCAGTTCTTC. The full variable domain, in which reference TRBV7-9 and TRBJ2-1 provide the parts outside the CDR3, is DTGVSQNPRHKITKRGQNVTFRCDPISEHNRLYWYRQTLGQGPEFLTYFQNEAQLEKSRLLSDRFSAERPKGSFSTLEIQRTEQGDSAMYLCASSPRDRSYNEQFFGPGTRLTVL.

This clonotype has at least ten counts. The V call is TRBV6-5, the J call TRBJ2-1; 8 positions agree with TRBD2. V trimming: 5 bases; J trimming: 7 bases; junction bases outside the gene matches: 1. CDR3 size: 12 residues. CDR1 is MNHEY and CDR2 is SVGAGI in the germline V gene. CDR3 sequence reads: CASSAGGNEQFF. The CDR3 coding sequence is TGTGCCAGCAGTGCGGGGGGTAATGAGCAGTTCTTC.

This clonotype showed up just a few times. This sequence joins TRBV4-1 and TRBJ2-2; D assignment may be TRBD1 or TRBD2 (5 bases each). The CDR3 spans 16 residues. V shed 6 bases and J shed 0 bases, with 14 bases lying between them. Germline V gene lookup returns CDR1 MGHRA and CDR2 YSYEKL. CDR3 DNA sequence: TGCGCCAGCAGTGGTCGGGGCTCGGCGAACACCGGGGAGCTGTTTTTT. Its translation: CASSGRGSANTGELFF.

This rearrangement joins TRBV6-5 to TRBJ1-5; D is unclear. Trimming removed 0 bases from V and 6 bases from J, with 9 bases in between. CDR1 is MNHEY, CDR2 SVGAGI, per germline. The CDR3 has 14 amino acids. DNA for the CDR3: TGTGCCAGCAGTTACTCGGAGGGTACTCAGCCCCAGCATTTT. It translates to CASSYSEGTQPQHF.

This clonotype occurred a few times. The CDR3 DNA sequence: TGTGCCAGCAGCAACGGCTTGAAGAGCTCCTACAATGAGCAGTTCTTC. Translating it yields CASSNGLKSSYNEQFF. The V and J genes are TRBV7-6 and TRBJ2-1; no reliable D call. This CDR3 has 16 residues. V lost 5 bases and J 0 bases, leaving 14 bases between the germline ends. Per germline, CDR1 SGHVS and CDR2 FNYEAQ.

There are a few counts of this clonotype. The rearrangement uses TRBV29-1 and TRBJ2-2; maybe TRBD1 (5 bases). The V gene's germline CDR1 is SQVTM and CDR2 ANQGSEA. The V end was cut by 2 bases, the J end by 4 bases, with 11 bases between. The CDR3 sequence is 14 residues long. The CDR3 protein is CSVESAGLTGELFF. Here the CDR3 DNA reads TGCAGCGTTGAAAGTGCAGGGCTCACCGGGGAGCTGTTTTTT.

This clonotype showed up just a few times. The chain employs TRBV28 and TRBJ1-1; D is undetermined. The germline CDR1 and CDR2 sequences are MDHEN and SYDVKM. The CDR3 totals 13 residues. The V end was cut by 9 bases, the J end by 2 bases, with 13 bases between. The DNA for the CDR3 is TGTGCCAGTGAGTTCAGGCTCAACACTGAAGCTTTCTTT. Translated, it gives CASEFRLNTEAFF.

This clonotype occurred a few times. For the CDR3, the DNA is TGTGCCATCAGTCCTGACACGACTTCCTACGAGCAGTACTTC. This encodes CAISPDTTSYEQYF. The V call is TRBV10-3, the J call TRBJ2-7; D is unresolved. The V and J ends lost 5 bases and 1 base respectively, with 12 bases between them. Germline loops: CDR1 ENHRY, CDR2 SYGVKD. The CDR3 runs 14 residues.